A single T cell receptor beta chain is shown here with its context. Its binding antigen is unknown. The data originate from a study of monozygotic twins with inflammatory bowel disease (dated by TCRdb to about 2019). About the study as a whole: The complete study included 28 monozygotic twin pairs: 19 IBD-discordant Danish pairs and nine German pairs, of which four were IBD-concordant and five were IBD-discordant. The search for disease-associated traits relied mainly on comparing IBD patients with their genetically identical healthy co-twins within discordant pairs. Each individual had, on average, about 151 000 unique TCRalpha sequences and 181 000 unique TCRbeta sequences available for analysis. What the work shows at the level of the full study, not this receptor alone: Repertoire similarity did not differ between concordant and discordant twins, which could be due to limited statistical power. No single strong signal or clonotype linked to IBD turned up in the results, so the idea that one exists was not supported. Because patients received different immunosuppressive treatments, the repertoires may have picked up extra background noise and variability between individuals. IBD patients shared fewer clonotypes with other individuals than healthy twins did, most markedly in patients showing signs of disease activity. Measured by the inverse Simpson index, TCRbeta repertoire diversity was lower in IBD patients than in their healthy co-twins. The analysis was unable to tell apart different T cell subtypes.

The method was 5' RACE. Preparation of each TCR library used roughly 3.5 ug of total RNA. For each sample, cDNA synthesis with SMARTScribe reverse transcriptase was split into eight separate reactions. During cDNA synthesis, template switching was used to introduce unique molecular identifiers that contained a 6-nucleotide sample barcode. Two nested PCRs of approximately 16 and 10 cycles amplified the TCRalpha and TCRbeta cDNA, and bead purification followed each PCR. Before amplification, the cDNA was both treated with uracil DNA-glycosylase and purified with the QIAquick PCR purification kit. In the second PCR, Illumina TruSeq-compatible adapters and sample-specific barcodes were added. Library quality and concentration were checked on TapeStation and Qubit, and libraries were pooled at roughly 5.1 ng each. Sequencing of pooled libraries was carried out on an Illumina HiSeq2500 single-index Rapid Run using 2 x 100 bp reads and custom sequencing primers. Per the authors' processing: UMI-based consensus assembly with MiGEC version 1.2.6 was used to correct PCR and sequencing errors. MiXCR version 2.1.1 was used for V(D)J alignment, clonotype assembly and CDR3 extraction. Gene usage, clonotype sharing and MAIT/NKT TCR abundance were normalised by analysing the top 1000, 10 000 and 20 000 clonotypes per sample. After downsampling to 27 000 UMIs, diversity was calculated as the inverse Simpson index using the vegan R package. Statistical testing used paired Mann-Whitney U tests on the discordant twin pairs and applied Benjamini-Hochberg correction for multiple testing. The reads underwent TCRdb reprocessing, giving one record for each CDR3 protein sequence and no DNA. The V and J calls follow TCRdb's processing rather than the paper's. This sample's records show 170,000 or so distinct CDR3 sequences. The ten largest clones add up to approximately 7.4% of the sample.

From each donor, an approximately 2.4 ml peripheral blood sample was collected into PAXgene tubes and kept at -80 degrees C. Total RNA was isolated from whole blood with the PAXgene blood miRNA kit on an automated QIAcube, without T cell sorting. Peripheral blood from monozygotic twin pairs who were concordant or discordant for inflammatory bowel disease underwent deep TCRalpha and TCRbeta repertoire profiling using unique molecular barcoding. Smoking habits were recorded for all twin pairs, with individuals classified as current, former or never smokers. The CDR3, from cysteine to phenylalanine, totals 13 residues. A DNA sequence was not provided. The germline V gene yields SGHNT for CDR1 and YENEEA for CDR2.

This TCR was recovered from a human donor with ulcerative colitis or Crohn's disease, or a healthy co-twin of an affected twin (not recorded which). The sequence links TRBV11-3 to TRBJ2-5. Sequenced sample: blood. This receptor carries the CDR3 CASSLVVDETQYF.